The source of this T cell receptor beta chain is a study of cytomegalovirus exposure and HLA in healthy donors. PCR amplification relied on 60 Vbeta primers (plus 13 Jbeta primers). In the authors' methods: Unique TCR beta chains totaled some 88 million in a later count, with around 11 million of them shared. The protocol was immunoSEQ multiplex PCR, while the TCRdb copy is restricted to in-frame clones and leaves out a portion. For V, J and clone size, that table is used; D and trimming come from the DNA. The sample has approximately 200,000 clones, 75% to 85% seen once; the top ten hold approximately 1.4%. For this clone: The antigen remains undetermined.

Findings and limits, study-wide: Researchers left out some V segments, among them TRBV6-2 and TRBV6-3, as indistinguishable. Reports indicate that TCR beta sequences accurately predicted the HLA-A and HLA-B alleles of most subjects. Later analysis reportedly placed an Asian-associated ancestry cluster below the roughly 700-donor mean in N-insertions.

Germline V gene lookup returns CDR1 SGHRS and CDR2 YFSETQ. Trimming removed 5 bases from V and 5 bases from J; junction bases left unmatched: 9. The CDR3 is 15 residues long. The rearrangement links TRBV5-1 to TRBJ2-3, with 9 bases matching TRBD2. Sequencing input: PBMCs. The receptor's source is a girl under 18 in good health and CMV-seropositive. The CDR3 DNA reads TGCGCCAGCAGTCTTCTAGCGGGGCCTAGAGATACGCAGTATTTT. The encoded protein is CASSLLAGPRDTQYF.